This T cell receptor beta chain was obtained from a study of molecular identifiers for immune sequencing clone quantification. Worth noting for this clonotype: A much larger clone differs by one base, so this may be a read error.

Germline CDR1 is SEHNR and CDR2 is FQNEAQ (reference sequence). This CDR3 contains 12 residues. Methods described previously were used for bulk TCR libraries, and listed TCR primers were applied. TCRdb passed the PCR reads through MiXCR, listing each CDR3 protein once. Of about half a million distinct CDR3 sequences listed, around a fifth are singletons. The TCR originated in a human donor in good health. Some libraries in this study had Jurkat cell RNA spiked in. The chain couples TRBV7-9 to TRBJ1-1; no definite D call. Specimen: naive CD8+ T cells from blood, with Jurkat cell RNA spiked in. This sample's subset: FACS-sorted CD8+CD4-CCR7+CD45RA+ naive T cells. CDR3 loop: CVSSLAGAEAFF. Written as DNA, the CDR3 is TGTGTCAGCAGCTTAGCTGGAGCTGAAGCTTTCTTT.